One and the same sample provided the 2 T cell receptor beta chains below, sequenced in a study of graft-versus-host responses after intestinal transplantation. Their recognized antigens are unknown. This table comes from immunoSEQ multiplex PCR, and its TCRdb copy is limited to in-frame clones, with some not included. Here the sample spans around 40,000 clones, approximately 93% being singletons. Specimen: unstimulated CD4+ T cells sorted from spleen or lymph node cells, collected before transplant. These receptors came from a human donor who was the organ donor for an intestinal transplant.

CDR3: CASSPSPGTGYEQYF. CDR3 nucleotide sequence: TGTGCCAGCAGCCCCTCACCCGGGACGGGCTACGAGCAGTACTTC. The rearrangement uses TRBV9 and TRBJ2-7, with D perhaps TRBD1 or TRBD2 (5 bases each). The CDR3 sequence is 15 residues long. The V end was cut by 4 bases, the J end by 3 bases, with 17 bases between. Germline CDR1 is SGDLS and CDR2 is YYNGEE.

The chain employs TRBV7-3 and TRBJ2-2, with D possibly TRBD1 on 5 matching bases. CDR3 length: 13 amino acids. V lost 8 bases and J lost 4, with 11 bases in between. The germline gives CDR1 SGHTA, CDR2 FQGTGA. CDR3 sequence reads: CASGQGITGELFF. CDR3 bases: TGTGCCAGCGGCCAGGGTATCACCGGGGAGCTGTTTTTT. The variable domain in full, with the rest retrieved from reference TRBV7-3 and TRBJ2-2, is GAGVSQTPSNKVTEKGKYVELRCDPISGHTALYWYRQSLGQGPEFLIYFQGTGAADDSGLPNDRFFAVRPEGSVSTLKIQRTERGDSAVYLCASGQGITGELFFGEGSRLTVL.